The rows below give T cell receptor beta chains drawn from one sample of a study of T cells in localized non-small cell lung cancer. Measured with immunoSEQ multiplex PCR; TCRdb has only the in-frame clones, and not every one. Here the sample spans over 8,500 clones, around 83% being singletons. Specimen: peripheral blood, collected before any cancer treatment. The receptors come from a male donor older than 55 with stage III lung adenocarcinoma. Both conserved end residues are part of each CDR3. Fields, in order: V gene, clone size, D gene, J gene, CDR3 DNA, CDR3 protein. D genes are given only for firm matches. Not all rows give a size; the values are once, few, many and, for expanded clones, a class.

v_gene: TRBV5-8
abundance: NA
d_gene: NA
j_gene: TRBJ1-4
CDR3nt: TGTGCCAGCAGCACAACAGGAGGGCTTAATGAAAAACTGTTTTTT
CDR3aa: CASSTTGGLNEKLFF

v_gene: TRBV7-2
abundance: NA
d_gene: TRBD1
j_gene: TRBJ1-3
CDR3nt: TGTGCCAGCAGCTTACAGGGGGCAACTGGAAACACCATATATTTT
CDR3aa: CASSLQGATGNTIYF

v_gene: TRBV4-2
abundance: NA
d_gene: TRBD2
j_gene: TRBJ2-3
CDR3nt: TGTGCCAGCAGCCCCGCAGGGTCCTTAGCGGGCCTCACAGATACGCAGTATTTT
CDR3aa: CASSPAGSLAGLTDTQYF

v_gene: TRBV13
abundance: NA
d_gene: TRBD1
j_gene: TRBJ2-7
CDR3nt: TGTGCCAGCAGCTCGGGACAGAGGCCCTACGAGCAGTACTTC
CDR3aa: CASSSGQRPYEQYF

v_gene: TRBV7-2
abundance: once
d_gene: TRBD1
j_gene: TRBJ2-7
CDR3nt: TGTGCCAGCAGGGTGGACAGGTACGAGCAGTACTTC
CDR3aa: CASRVDRYEQYF

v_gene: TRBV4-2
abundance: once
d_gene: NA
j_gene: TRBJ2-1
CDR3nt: TGTGCCAGCAGCCAAGGTCCAGTGGGTACTGAGCAGTTCTTC
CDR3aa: CASSQGPVGTEQFF

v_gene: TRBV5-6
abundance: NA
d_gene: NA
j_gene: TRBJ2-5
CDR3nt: TGTGCCAGCAGCTTGCAGCGTCTCAGAGAGACCCAGTACTTC
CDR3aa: CASSLQRLRETQYF

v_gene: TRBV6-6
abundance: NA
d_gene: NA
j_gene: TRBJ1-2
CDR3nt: TGTGCCAGCAGTTACGCTACAAGTGGCTACACCTTC
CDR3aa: CASSYATSGYTF

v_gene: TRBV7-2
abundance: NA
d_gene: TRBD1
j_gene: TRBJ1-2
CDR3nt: TGTGCCAGCAGCTTAGGACAGGGGGCGCTTCGGGATGGCTACACCTTC
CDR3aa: CASSLGQGALRDGYTF

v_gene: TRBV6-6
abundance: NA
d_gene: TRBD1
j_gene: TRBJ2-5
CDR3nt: TGTGCCAGCAGTGCCGGGACAGGCGCCTTCCCCAAGAACTTC
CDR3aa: CASSAGTGAFPKNF

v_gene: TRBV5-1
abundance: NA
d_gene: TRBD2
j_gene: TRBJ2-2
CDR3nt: TGCGCCAGCAGCCTAGACGGACTAGCGGCCCGTCCCGGGGAGCTGTTTTTT
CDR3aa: CASSLDGLAARPGELFF

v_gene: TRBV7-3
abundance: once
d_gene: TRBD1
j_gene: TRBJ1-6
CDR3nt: TGTGCCAGCAGCTCCGGACAGGTTAATTCACCCCTCCACTTT
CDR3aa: CASSSGQVNSPLHF

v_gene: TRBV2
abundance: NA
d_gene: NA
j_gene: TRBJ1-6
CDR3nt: TGTGCCAGCAGTAGGGGGGGTGGGGGGTCACCCCTCCACTTT
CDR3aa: CASSRGGGGSPLHF

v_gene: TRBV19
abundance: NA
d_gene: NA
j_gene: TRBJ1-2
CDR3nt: TGTGCCAGTAGTCCCGACAGGTATCACTATGGCTACACCTTC
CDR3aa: CASSPDRYHYGYTF

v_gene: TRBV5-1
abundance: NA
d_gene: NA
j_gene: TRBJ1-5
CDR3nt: TGCGCCAGCAGCCCTTACGGGGCCGATCAGCCCCAGCATTTT
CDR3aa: CASSPYGADQPQHF

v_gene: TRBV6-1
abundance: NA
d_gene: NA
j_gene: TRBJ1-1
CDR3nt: TGTGCCAGCAGTCGTGGACAGACAGAAGCTTTCTTT
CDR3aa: CASSRGQTEAFF

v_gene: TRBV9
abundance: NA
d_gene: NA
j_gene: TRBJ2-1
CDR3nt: TGTGCCAGCAGCAGTGGACCCGCGGGGAATGAGCAGTTCTTC
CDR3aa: CASSSGPAGNEQFF

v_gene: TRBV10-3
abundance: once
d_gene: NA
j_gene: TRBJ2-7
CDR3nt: TGTGCCATCAGTGAGGTCTGGGCGGGGGCCTCGTACGAGCAGTACTTC
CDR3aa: CAISEVWAGASYEQYF

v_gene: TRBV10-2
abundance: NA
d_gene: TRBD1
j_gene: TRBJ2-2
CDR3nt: TGCGCCAGCACGGGACAGCAAAACACCGGGGAGCTGTTTTTT
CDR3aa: CASTGQQNTGELFF

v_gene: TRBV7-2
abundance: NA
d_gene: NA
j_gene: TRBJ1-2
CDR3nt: TGTGCCAGCAGCTTAATGCTAGGATCTAACTATGGCTACACCTTC
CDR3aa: CASSLMLGSNYGYTF

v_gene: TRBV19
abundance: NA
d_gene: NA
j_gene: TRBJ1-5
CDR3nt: TGTGCCAGTAGTCGTGAGACAGGAATCAATCAGCCCCAGCATTTT
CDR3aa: CASSRETGINQPQHF

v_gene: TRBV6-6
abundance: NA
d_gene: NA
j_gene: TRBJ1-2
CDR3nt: TGTGCCAGCACCCTCTTAGTAGGGGGAAATGGCTACACCTTC
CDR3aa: CASTLLVGGNGYTF

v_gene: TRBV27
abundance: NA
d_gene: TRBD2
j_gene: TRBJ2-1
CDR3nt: TGTGCCAGCAGCTTGCGAGGCGGGAGCTCCTACAATGAGCAGTTCTTC
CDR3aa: CASSLRGGSSYNEQFF

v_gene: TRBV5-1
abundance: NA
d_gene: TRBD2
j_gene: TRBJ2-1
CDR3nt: TGCGCCAGCAGCTTGGGGCGGGAGGCCACCTACAATGAGCAGTTCTTC
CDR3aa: CASSLGREATYNEQFF

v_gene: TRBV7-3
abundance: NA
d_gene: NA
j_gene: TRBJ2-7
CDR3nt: TGTGCCAGCAGCTACAACGGGGCAGGGGAGCAGTACTTC
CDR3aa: CASSYNGAGEQYF

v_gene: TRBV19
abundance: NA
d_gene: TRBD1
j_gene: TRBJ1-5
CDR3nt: TGTGCCAGCCACGACAGGGCTTATCAGCCCCAGCATTTT
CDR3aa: CASHDRAYQPQHF

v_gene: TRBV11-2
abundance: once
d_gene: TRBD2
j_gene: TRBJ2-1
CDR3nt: TGTGCCAGCAGCCGCAGGCTTAGCGGGGTCTACAATGAGCAGTTCTTC
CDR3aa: CASSRRLSGVYNEQFF

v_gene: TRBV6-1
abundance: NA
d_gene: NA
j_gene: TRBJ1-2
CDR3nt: TGTGCCAGCAGTGAAGACGGGGGGGACTATGGCTACACCTTC
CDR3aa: CASSEDGGDYGYTF

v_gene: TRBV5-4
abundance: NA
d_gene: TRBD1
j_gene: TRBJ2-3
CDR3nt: TGTGCCAGCAGACGGGACAGGGCGAGCACAGATACGCAGTATTTT
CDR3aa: CASRRDRASTDTQYF

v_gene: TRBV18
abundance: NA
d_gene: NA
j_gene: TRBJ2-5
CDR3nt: TGTGCCAGCTCACCGTCCAGAGGACAGATACAAGAGACCCAGTACTTC
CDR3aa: CASSPSRGQIQETQYF

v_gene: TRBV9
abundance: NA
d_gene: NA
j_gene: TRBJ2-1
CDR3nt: TGTGCCAGCAGCGCGAGGGGCTCCTACAATGAGCAGTTCTTC
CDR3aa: CASSARGSYNEQFF

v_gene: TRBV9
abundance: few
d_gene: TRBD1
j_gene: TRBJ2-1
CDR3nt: TGTGCCAGCAGCCCCGGATTCGAGGGGGCTAATGAGCAGTTCTTC
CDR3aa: CASSPGFEGANEQFF